A single sample is the source of the 9 T cell receptor beta chains below, sequenced in a study of T-cell reconstitution after alpha-beta-depleted transplantation in children. During its preparation, the TCRbeta library received unique molecular identifiers. TCRdb processed the PCR reads anew with MiXCR; each CDR3 protein has one entry. Of around 4,200 distinct CDR3 sequences detected, around 12% appear once; the ten largest clones hold 25% to 35%. The specimen comprised PBMCs, mostly from graft donor cells, sampled 60 days after TCRalphabeta/CD19-depleted stem cell transplant. These receptors originate from a male patient under 10 years old who had a stem cell transplant for acute lymphoblastic leukemia, so the T cells may come from the graft donor.

In this sample, this clonotype is medium-sized. The gene calls are TRBV3-2 and TRBJ1-4. TRBV3-2 is a pseudogene. The CDR3 is 14 residues long. CDR3 protein: CASSQVGANEKLFF. In DNA form, the CDR3 reads TGTGCCAGCAGCCAAGTCGGGGCTAATGAAAAACTGTTTTTT.

This clonotype was counted at least ten times. Germline is not matched at one junction end, which may reflect a read error. The chain combines TRBV3-1 with TRBJ2-5; tentative D call: TRBD2 (7 bases). The CDR3 has 15 residues. Germline V CDR1 and CDR2: LGHDT, YNNKEL (reference sequence). The CDR3: CASSQEGAGVEAQYF. DNA of the CDR3: TGTGCCAGCAGCCAAGAGGGGGCGGGGGTAGAGGCCCAGTACTTC.

The chain has TRBV7-2 and TRBJ1-5; the D gene is possibly TRBD1 (5 bases). CDR1 SGHTA and CDR2 FQGNSA come from the germline V gene. With 1 base removed from V and 6 bases from J, the gap between germline ends came to 10 bases. The CDR3 covers 14 residues. CDR3 DNA sequence: TGTGCCAGCAGCTTAGGATCCAGGGTTCAGCCCCAGCATTTT. Translating gives CASSLGSRVQPQHF.

This clonotype was counted once. The chain couples TRBV19 to TRBJ1-5, with D perhaps matching TRBD1 (5 bases). CDR1 and CDR2 (germline): LNHDA, SQIVND (reference sequence). The length of the CDR3 is 15 residues. Trimming removed 0 bases from V and 4 bases from J, with 10 bases in between. DNA of the CDR3: TGTGCCAGTAGTATAGATGCGGGGGAGAATCAGCCCCAGCATTTT. Translating gives CASSIDAGENQPQHF.

This clonotype was seen many times. The gene calls are TRBV25-1 and TRBJ1-2; 8 nucleotides line up with TRBD1. Germline V lookup: CDR1 MGHDK, CDR2 SYGVNS. The J segment lost 2 bases and the V segment lost 6 bases, leaving 8 bases of the junction unmatched. CDR3 length: 15 amino acids. The CDR3 is CASSGPGGMNYGYTF. The CDR3 bases are TGTGCCAGCAGCGGTCCAGGGGGCATGAACTATGGCTACACCTTC.

There are many counts of this clonotype. The chain joins TRBV7-9 to TRBJ1-5; unclear D gene. Germline loops: CDR1 SEHNR, CDR2 FQNEAQ (reference sequence). The V end lost 2 bases, the J end lost 5 bases, and 10 bases lay between the germline ends. CDR3 size: 14 residues. CDR3 coding DNA: TGTGCCAGCAGCTTACGGTCCGGAGATCAGCCCCAGCATTTT. Encoded protein: CASSLRSGDQPQHF.

This clonotype was found many times. J is TRBJ2-1 and V is TRBV11-2, with 11 bases that match TRBD2. The CDR3 spans 14 residues. With V trimmed by 6 bases and J by 4 bases, 2 bases remained unmatched. Germline loops: CDR1 SGHAT, CDR2 FQNNGV. The CDR3 protein is CASSTSGRYNEQFF. CDR3 coding DNA: TGTGCCAGCAGTACTAGCGGGAGATACAATGAGCAGTTCTTC.

This clonotype was found many times. The rearrangement uses TRBV7-9 and TRBJ1-6; 7 bases fit TRBD1. Germline V gene sequence: CDR1 SEHNR, CDR2 FQNEAQ (reference sequence). The CDR3 is 15 amino acids. V lost 1 base, J lost 9 bases, and 6 bases stayed unmatched. CDR3 in amino acids: CASSLDRGGSSPLHF. CDR3 nucleotide sequence: TGTGCCAGCAGCTTAGACAGGGGAGGGAGTTCACCCCTCCACTTT. Complete variable domain (other parts from reference TRBV7-9 and TRBJ1-6): DTGVSQNPRHKITKRGQNVTFRCDPISEHNRLYWYRQTLGQGPEFLTYFQNEAQLEKSRLLSDRFSAERPKGSFSTLEIQRTEQGDSAMYLCASSLDRGGSSPLHFGNGTRLTVT.

This clonotype has ten or more counts. This chain connects TRBV10-3 to TRBJ1-2; perhaps TRBD1 as D (5 bases). The CDR3 consists of 13 residues. V was shortened by 0 bases and J by 8 bases, with 10 bases between the two germline ends. The germline V gene has CDR1 ENHRY and CDR2 SYGVKD. This CDR3 reads CAISESHGTGYTF. The DNA for the CDR3 is TGTGCCATCAGTGAGTCGCACGGGACCGGCTACACCTTC.